This paragraph covers one T cell receptor (beta chain) sequence. The CDR3 covers 16 residues. Between the trimmed V and J ends, which lost 1 base and 0 bases, there was a span of 11 bases. Per germline, CDR1 SGHDT and CDR2 YYEEEE. The data were obtained in a study of cytomegalovirus exposure and HLA in healthy donors. The PCR employed 60 Vbeta primers together with 13 Jbeta primers. Clones were sequenced by immunoSEQ multiplex PCR, and TCRdb holds only the in-frame ones, with some missing. The repertoire holds 150,000 to 200,000 clones, roughly 77% seen once, with about 1.4% in the top ten. The source is a woman between 45 and 65 years old in good health and CMV-seronegative. Input material: PBMCs. The chain couples TRBV5-6 to TRBJ2-1; D gene ambiguous. As DNA, the CDR3 is TGTGCCAGCAGCTTGCAACTTAGAAGCTCCTACAATGAGCAGTTCTTC. Translating gives CASSLQLRSSYNEQFF.